This is a list of T cell receptor beta chains from one sample in a study of shared clonotypes between healthy human individuals. TCRdb keeps only in-frame clones here, not all; method: immunoSEQ multiplex PCR. The sample contains around 580,000 clones, 95% to 98% of which appear only once. Source material: naive CD8+ T cells sorted from blood. These receptor sequences come from a man younger than 40 in good health. Each CDR3 is given without its conserved first and last residue.

>TRBV7-8|TRBJ2-3
ASSLVRISTDTQY
>TRBV7-9|TRBJ2-3
ATLPKLEDTQY
>TRBV5-4|TRBJ1-4
ASSPTGTNEKLF
>TRBV7-9|TRBJ2-1
ASTPLPGYNEQF
>TRBV6-1|TRBJ2-7
ASSVWQGALSTDYEQY
>TRBV27|TRBJ2-1
ASSPTSGRPYNEQF
>TRBV5-1|TRBJ2-3
ASGLAGGLDTQY
>TRBV5-1|TRBJ2-7
ASSSPGLAYEQY
>TRBV10-1|TRBJ2-7
ASSTNRDSPYEQY
>TRBV5-1|TRBJ2-7
ASNPLPGQSSYEQY
>TRBV29-1|TRBJ2-3
SVEASTDTQY
>TRBV6-5|TRBJ2-2
ASSLTSGTGELF
>TRBV9|TRBJ2-3
ASSERLAGGKNTQY
>TRBV28|TRBJ1-5
ASTGDIRGNQPQH
>TRBV5-1|TRBJ2-7
ASSLAPTGSYEQY
>TRBV29-1|TRBJ2-1
TYCVDAKNEQF
>TRBV10-1|TRBJ2-1
ASSESSGVAGGSYNEQF
>TRBV5-6|TRBJ2-1
ASSLFQREYDEQF
>TRBV7-3|TRBJ1-5
ASSLAGSGPQH
>TRBV6-6|TRBJ2-3
ASHRDTSTDTQY
>TRBV5-1|TRBJ2-6
ASSLEVSGANVLT
>TRBV7-9|TRBJ2-7
ASSSPMGLDRRGRPLL
>TRBV7-8|TRBJ2-5
ASSLLGQETQY
>TRBV21-1|TRBJ1-2
ASSKGPYGYT
>TRBV29-1|TRBJ2-5
SVVFLGFETQY
>TRBV7-2|TRBJ2-3
ASSFWTSVGTDTQY
>TRBV7-8|TRBJ2-1
ASSRTTDEQF
>TRBV11-2|TRBJ2-5
ASSQEGAQETQY